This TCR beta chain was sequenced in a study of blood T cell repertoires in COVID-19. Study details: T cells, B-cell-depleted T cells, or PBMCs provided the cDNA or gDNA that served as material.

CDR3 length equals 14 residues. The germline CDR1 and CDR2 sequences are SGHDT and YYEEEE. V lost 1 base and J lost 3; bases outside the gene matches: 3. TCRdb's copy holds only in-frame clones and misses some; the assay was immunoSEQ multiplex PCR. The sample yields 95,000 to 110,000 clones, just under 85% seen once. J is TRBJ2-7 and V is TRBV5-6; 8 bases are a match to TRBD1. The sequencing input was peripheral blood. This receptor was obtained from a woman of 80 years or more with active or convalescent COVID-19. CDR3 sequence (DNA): TGTGCCAGCAGCTTGATAACAGGGGGCTACGAGCAGTACTTC. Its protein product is CASSLITGGYEQYF.